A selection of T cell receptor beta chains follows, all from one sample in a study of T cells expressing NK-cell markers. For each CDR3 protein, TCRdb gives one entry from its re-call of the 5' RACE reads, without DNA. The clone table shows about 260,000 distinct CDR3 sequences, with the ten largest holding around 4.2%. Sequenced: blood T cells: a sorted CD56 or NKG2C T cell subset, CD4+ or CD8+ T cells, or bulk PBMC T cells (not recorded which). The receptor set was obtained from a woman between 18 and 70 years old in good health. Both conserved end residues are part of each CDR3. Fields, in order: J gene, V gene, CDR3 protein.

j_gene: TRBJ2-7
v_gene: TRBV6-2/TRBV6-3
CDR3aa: CASSYPAKTYEQYF

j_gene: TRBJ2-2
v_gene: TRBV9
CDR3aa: CASSVTGRAGTGELFF

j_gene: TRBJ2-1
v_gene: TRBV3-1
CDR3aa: CASSQNGRADEQFF

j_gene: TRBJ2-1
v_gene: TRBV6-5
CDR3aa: CASSYDRVDEQFF

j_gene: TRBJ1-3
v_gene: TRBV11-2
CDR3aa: CASSNLGRGQGASGNTIYF

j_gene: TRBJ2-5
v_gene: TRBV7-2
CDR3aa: CASSFFAETQYF

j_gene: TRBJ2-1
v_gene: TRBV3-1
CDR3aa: CASSQDWKVGRIAEQFF

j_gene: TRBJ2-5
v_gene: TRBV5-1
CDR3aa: CASSLAGTGTVQETQYF

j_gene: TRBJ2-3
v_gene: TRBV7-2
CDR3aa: CASSSRSGSDTQYF

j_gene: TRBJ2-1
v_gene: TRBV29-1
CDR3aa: CSVSGARGYEQFF